Detailed here is one T cell receptor beta chain. Its antigen target is currently unknown. No base-level quality is on record; no much larger clone is a single base apart. The data derive from a study of technical replicates of blood from a handful of donors listed by TCRdb under 2017. Spanning cysteine to phenylalanine, the CDR3 consists of 15 amino acids. Just CDR3 DNA is preserved here, 45 bases in frame from base 1. According to the germline V gene, CDR1 reads KGHSH and CDR2 reads LQKENI. From V the trimming removes 3 bases and from J it removes 8 bases, while the gene matches leave 11 bases of the junction unaccounted for. Library prep was done by the immunoSEQ multiplex PCR assay. Not all clones reach the TCRdb copy of this immuneACCESS table, which keeps in-frame sequences only. Checked studies attribute under half of the gap to unresolved V genes and leave the rest unexplained. The sample has some 60,000 clones on record, about nine tenths of them singletons. Clones ranked in the top ten supply 4.8% of the sample.

Input material: PBMCs. The source of this sequence is a human donor in good health. Some clones in this sample may be carry-over from other donors' samples. Recombination linked TRBV18 to TRBJ1-2, and TRBD1 aligns with 8 junction nucleotides. DNA sequence: TGTGCCAGCTCACCCGACAGGGGTCATTTTTACGGCTACACCTTC. Its translation is CASSPDRGHFYGYTF.